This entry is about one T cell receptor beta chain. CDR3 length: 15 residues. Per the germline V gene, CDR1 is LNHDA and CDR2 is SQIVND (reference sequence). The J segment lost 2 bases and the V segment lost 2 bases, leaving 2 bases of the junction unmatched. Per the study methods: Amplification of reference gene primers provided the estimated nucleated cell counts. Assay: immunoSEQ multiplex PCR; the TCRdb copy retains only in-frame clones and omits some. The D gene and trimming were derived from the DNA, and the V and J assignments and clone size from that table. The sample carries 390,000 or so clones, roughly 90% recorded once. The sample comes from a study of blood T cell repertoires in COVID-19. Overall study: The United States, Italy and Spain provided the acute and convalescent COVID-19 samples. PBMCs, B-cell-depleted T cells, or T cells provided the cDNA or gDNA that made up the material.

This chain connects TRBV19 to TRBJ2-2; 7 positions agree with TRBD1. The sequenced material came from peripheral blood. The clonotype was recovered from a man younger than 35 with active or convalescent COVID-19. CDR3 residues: CASSIWTGNTGELFF. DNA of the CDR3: TGTGCCAGTAGTATATGGACAGGTAACACCGGGGAGCTGTTTTTT.